The 21 T cell receptor beta chains below were found in one sample sequenced in a study of beta chain features in type 1 diabetes. Expressed TCRB transcripts were sequenced, since all the RNA that had been isolated was reverse transcribed. Sequencing was performed with immunoSEQ multiplex PCR; in TCRdb, only in-frame clones are kept and a portion is missing. Of nearly 700,000 clones listed, 13% are singletons. These receptors' antigens are unknown. Findings of the study overall: Shorter TCRB CDR3s, moderately but significantly so, were found in Type 1 diabetes patients in all four CD4+ subsets.

The sample was naive CD4+ T cells from blood. The receptors here all came from a man in his late teens or twenties with type 1 diabetes.

This clone was detected a few times. The J gene is TRBJ1-2, the V gene TRBV6-5; D not certain. CDR3 length: 15 amino acids. Trimming removed 6 bases from V and 4 bases from J, with 18 bases in between. Germline V gene lookup returns CDR1 MNHEY and CDR2 SVGAGI. The DNA for the CDR3 is TGTGCCAGCAGGTCTGTCCGGCGCGCGCTCTATGGCTACACCTTC. It is translated as CASRSVRRALYGYTF.

This clone came up a few times. In DNA, the CDR3 is TGTGCCTGGAGTGTTACAGGGGGAATACTTCAGTACTTC. Its translation is CAWSVTGGILQYF. This sequence joins TRBV30 and TRBJ2-4, with 8 bases aligning to TRBD1. The junction had 6 bases not matched to a gene; V was cut back by 0 bases and J by 11 bases. The CDR3 loop spans 13 amino acids. The germline V gene has CDR1 GTSNPN and CDR2 SVGIG (reference sequence). The full variable domain, in which reference TRBV30 and TRBJ2-4 provide the parts outside the CDR3, is SQTIHQWPATLVQPVGSPLSLECTVEGTSNPNLYWYRQAAGRGLQLLFYSVGIGQISSEVPQNLSASRPQDRQFILSSKKLLLSDSGFYLCAWSVTGGILQYFGAGTRLSVL.

The chain uses TRBV5-1 and TRBJ1-1; D unresolved. The CDR3 is 15 residues long. Germline V gene sequence: CDR1 SGHRS, CDR2 YFSETQ. Deletions cut 5 bases from V and 2 bases from J, with 16 bases between. CDR3 amino acids: CASSNLDLGNTEAFF. The CDR3 bases are TGCGCCAGCAGTAACTTGGACTTGGGAAACACTGAAGCTTTCTTT. Full variable domain (outside the CDR3, taken from reference TRBV5-1 and TRBJ1-1): KAGVTQTPRYLIKTRGQQVTLSCSPISGHRSVSWYQQTPGQGLQFLFEYFSETQRNKGNFPGRFSGRQFSNSRSEMNVSTLELGDSALYLCASSNLDLGNTEAFFGQGTRLTVV.

On this clone: This specimen includes other DNA sequences encoding the same CDR3. The chain has TRBV7-6 and TRBJ2-5; possible D gene TRBD2, 6 bases. There are 15 residues in the CDR3. Trimming removed 4 bases from V and 2 bases from J, with 14 bases in between. The germline gives CDR1 SGHVS, CDR2 FNYEAQ. The CDR3 sequence is CASSYQHGGQETQYF. The CDR3 DNA sequence: TGTGCCAGCAGCTACCAGCATGGGGGGCAAGAGACCCAGTACTTC.

This clone has only a few counts. The CDR3 loop is CASTIQGATEAFF. CDR3 DNA sequence: TGTGCCAGCACCATCCAGGGAGCCACTGAAGCTTTCTTT. This chain uses TRBV7-9 with TRBJ1-1; TRBD1 is a possible D gene (5 bases). The V end was cut by 7 bases, the J end by 4 bases, with 13 bases between. Per the germline V gene, CDR1 is SEHNR and CDR2 is FQNEAQ (reference sequence). CDR3 length: 13 residues. The full variable domain, its missing parts supplied by reference TRBV7-9 and TRBJ1-1, is DTGVSQNPRHKITKRGQNVTFRCDPISEHNRLYWYRQTLGQGPEFLTYFQNEAQLEKSRLLSDRFSAERPKGSFSTLEIQRTEQGDSAMYLCASTIQGATEAFFGQGTRLTVV.

The chain recombines TRBV6-5 with TRBJ2-3; 10 nucleotides agree with TRBD1. V shed 5 bases and J 6 bases; nucleotides not matched to a gene: 8. This CDR3 is 15 amino acids long. Germline loops: CDR1 MNHEY, CDR2 SVGAGI. The CDR3, as DNA: TGTGCCAGCAGTAGGGGGACAGGGGAGGGCGATACGCAGTATTTT. Amino acids: CASSRGTGEGDTQYF.

This chain links TRBV28 with TRBJ1-2; D may be TRBD1 (6 bases). In germline, CDR1 is MDHEN, CDR2 SYDVKM. This CDR3 contains 14 residues. The V end lost 6 bases, the J end lost 5 bases, and 16 bases lay between the germline ends. The DNA of the CDR3 is TGTGCCAGCAGCAGCACAGGGTTTGTATATGGCTACACCTTC. Translating gives CASSSTGFVYGYTF.

The sample holds a few counts of this clone. CDR3: CASSVLKNTEAFF. DNA for the CDR3: TGTGCCAGCAGCGTATTGAAGAACACTGAAGCTTTCTTT. The chain links TRBV9 to TRBJ1-1; no clear D gene. V was cut by 1 base and J by 1 base, with 5 bases left in between. This CDR3 comprises 13 residues. Germline V CDR1 and CDR2: SGDLS, YYNGEE.

J is TRBJ1-4 and V is TRBV11-2; TRBD1 agrees at 7 bases. The CDR3 runs 14 residues. With 4 bases clipped from V and 2 bases from J, the junction kept 1 base outside the gene matches. Germline CDR1 reads SGHAT; CDR2 reads FQNNGV. The CDR3 DNA sequence: TGTGCCAGCAGCTCGGACAGGACTAATGAAAAACTGTTTTTT. Protein: CASSSDRTNEKLFF.

The rearrangement joins TRBV25-1 to TRBJ2-7, with 8 bases lining up with TRBD1. Germline V CDR1 and CDR2: MGHDK, SYGVNS. The J segment lost 3 bases and the V segment lost 6 bases, leaving 4 bases of the junction unmatched. CDR3 length: 13 residues. CDR3 amino acids: CASSRDRFYEQYF. The CDR3 DNA reads as TGTGCCAGCAGCCGGGACAGGTTCTACGAGCAGTACTTC.

This clone was counted between two and nine times. Written as DNA, the CDR3 is TGTGCCTGGGACAGGCGCAATCCTGAAGCTTTCTTT. It yields the protein CAWDRRNPEAFF. The gene calls are TRBV30 and TRBJ1-1, with D tentatively TRBD1 (6 bases). Trimming cost V 5 bases and J 6 bases, with 13 bases left between them. The CDR3 totals 12 residues. CDR1 GTSNPN and CDR2 SVGIG come from the germline V gene (reference sequence). Full variable domain (remainder filled in from reference TRBV30 and TRBJ1-1): SQTIHQWPATLVQPVGSPLSLECTVEGTSNPNLYWYRQAAGRGLQLLFYSVGIGQISSEVPQNLSASRPQDRQFILSSKKLLLSDSGFYLCAWDRRNPEAFFGQGTRLTVV.

This clone was observed a handful of times. J is TRBJ1-2 and V is TRBV30, with D hard to call. Trimming took 0 bases from V and 5 from J, leaving 10 bases between them. The CDR3 consists of 13 residues. Germline CDR1 and CDR2: GTSNPN and SVGIG (reference sequence). CDR3 DNA sequence: TGTGCCTGGAGTGTACCATTGGGATATGGCTACACCTTC. It encodes CAWSVPLGYGYTF.

The gene calls are TRBV5-1 and TRBJ2-7; perhaps TRBD1 as D (6 bases). The CDR3 sequence is 15 residues long. Germline V lookup: CDR1 SGHRS, CDR2 YFSETQ. Between the trimmed V and J ends, which lost 3 bases and 1 base, there was a span of 14 bases. The CDR3 is CASSSLTGTSYEQYF. Here the CDR3 DNA reads TGCGCCAGCAGCTCGTTGACAGGAACTTCCTACGAGCAGTACTTC.

The V and J genes are TRBV7-9 and TRBJ1-1; weak D call: TRBD1 (5 bases). CDR1 and CDR2 (germline): SEHNR, FQNEAQ (reference sequence). Trimming cost V 5 bases and J 4 bases, with 14 bases left between them. The CDR3 runs 14 residues. In DNA form, the CDR3 reads TGTGCCAGCAGCCCCCAGGAGGGGAGCACTGAAGCTTTCTTT. Translating it yields CASSPQEGSTEAFF.

The V and J genes are TRBV30 and TRBJ1-5, with 7 bases matching TRBD1. V was pared by 0 bases and J by 4 bases, with 6 bases of the junction left unmatched. CDR1 and CDR2 (germline): GTSNPN, SVGIG (reference sequence). The CDR3 totals 15 residues. The CDR3 region is CAWSVGGGLNQPQHF. The DNA of the CDR3 is TGTGCCTGGAGTGTGGGAGGGGGCCTTAATCAGCCCCAGCATTTT.

This clone appeared many times. The chain is built from TRBV30 and TRBJ2-6; D gene ambiguous. V dropped 1 base and J dropped 2 bases, with 6 bases sitting between them. The CDR3 totals 14 residues. From germline, CDR1 is GTSNPN and CDR2 SVGIG (reference sequence). The CDR3 here is CAWSANPGANVLTF. The DNA for the CDR3 is TGTGCCTGGAGTGCGAACCCTGGGGCCAACGTCCTGACTTTC. Full variable domain (outside the CDR3, taken from reference TRBV30 and TRBJ2-6): SQTIHQWPATLVQPVGSPLSLECTVEGTSNPNLYWYRQAAGRGLQLLFYSVGIGQISSEVPQNLSASRPQDRQFILSSKKLLLSDSGFYLCAWSANPGANVLTFGAGSRLTVL.

This clone was observed a few times. The chain has TRBV28 and TRBJ2-3; 8 bases are shared with TRBD1. CDR1 and CDR2 from the germline V gene are MDHEN and SYDVKM. J was trimmed by 5 bases and V by 5 bases; bases with no gene match: 9. The CDR3 runs 15 residues. The CDR3 sequence: CASSGGQAGRDTQYF. The CDR3 DNA reads as TGTGCCAGCAGTGGGGGACAGGCAGGAAGAGATACGCAGTATTTT.

This clone was observed a few times. The chain uses TRBV7-8 and TRBJ2-3, with D perhaps TRBD2 (6 bases). The germline V and J ends were trimmed by 4 bases and 2 bases, with 13 bases remaining between them. Germline V gene data show CDR1 as SGHVS and CDR2 as FQNEAQ. The CDR3 contains 15 residues. Here the CDR3 reads CASSYISGPTDTQYF. CDR3 in DNA: TGTGCCAGCAGCTATATAAGCGGGCCCACAGATACGCAGTATTTT. Full variable domain (remainder filled in from reference TRBV7-8 and TRBJ2-3): GAGVSQSPRYKVAKRGQDVALRCDPISGHVSLFWYQQALGQGPEFLTYFQNEAQLDKSGLPSDRFFAERPEGSVSTLKIQRTQQEDSAVYLCASSYISGPTDTQYFGPGTRLTVL.

The chain combines TRBV4-1 with TRBJ1-1; a possible D gene is TRBD1 (6 bases). The CDR3 runs to 14 residues. Trimming stripped 5 bases from V and 5 bases from J, with 15 bases between. Germline CDR1 MGHRA, CDR2 YSYEKL. The CDR3 nucleotides are TGCGCCAGCAGCGGGGGCAGGGGAGGGACTGAAGCTTTCTTT. This sequence encodes CASSGGRGGTEAFF.

This chain uses TRBV7-9 with TRBJ1-1; 8 positions agree with TRBD1. The CDR3 extends over 15 amino acids. The V gene's germline CDR1 is SEHNR and CDR2 FQNEAQ (reference sequence). The J segment lost 4 bases and the V segment lost 8 bases, leaving 12 bases of the junction unmatched. CDR3 DNA: TGTGCCAGCGTCGGACAGGGCGCCGTCGGCACTGAAGCTTTCTTT. The encoded protein is CASVGQGAVGTEAFF. The entire variable domain, with the rest obtained from reference TRBV7-9 and TRBJ1-1, is as follows: DTGVSQNPRHKITKRGQNVTFRCDPISEHNRLYWYRQTLGQGPEFLTYFQNEAQLEKSRLLSDRFSAERPKGSFSTLEIQRTEQGDSAMYLCASVGQGAVGTEAFFGQGTRLTVV.

This clone was picked up a small number of times. The gene calls are TRBV19 and TRBJ1-1; 7 bases line up with TRBD1. The CDR3 spans 15 residues. The V segment lost 4 bases and the J segment 4 bases; nucleotides outside the gene matches: 9. CDR1 is LNHDA, CDR2 SQIVND, per germline (reference sequence). For the CDR3, the DNA is TGTGCCAGTAGTAAGGGGGCAGAAAGGAGCACTGAAGCTTTCTTT. This codes for CASSKGAERSTEAFF.